A selection of T cell receptor beta chains follows, all from one sample in a study of cytomegalovirus exposure and HLA in healthy donors. Data came from immunoSEQ multiplex PCR; TCRdb stores just in-frame clones and leaves some out. This table holds around 130,000 clones, just over 65% found once. The sequenced sample was PBMCs. Receptor source: an older woman in good health and CMV-seronegative. The CDR3 runs from the conserved cysteine through the conserved F or W.

CDR3: CASSFSSGTDTQYF
V: TRBV7-9
J: TRBJ2-3
length: 14

CDR3: CASSSTGIYGYTF
V: TRBV7-2
J: TRBJ1-2
length: 13

CDR3: CASSQDLGQGGAYEQYF
V: TRBV4-3
J: TRBJ2-7
length: 17

CDR3: CASSISVNMNTEAFF
V: TRBV19
J: TRBJ1-1
length: 15

CDR3: CASSLVTSGAETQYF
V: TRBV5-1
J: TRBJ2-5
length: 15

CDR3: CASSLTSSNEQFF
V: TRBV7-3
J: TRBJ2-1
length: 13

CDR3: CASSSWGQGNEKLFF
V: TRBV19
J: TRBJ1-4
length: 15

CDR3: CASSENRVATEAFF
V: TRBV2
J: TRBJ1-1
length: 14

CDR3: CASSRGDRETQYF
V: TRBV19
J: TRBJ2-5
length: 13

CDR3: CASSSTSSGGAYEQYF
V: TRBV6-5
J: TRBJ2-7
length: 16

CDR3: CASSTTGGPYEQYF
V: TRBV19
J: TRBJ2-7
length: 14

CDR3: CASSRDRSGAGEFGNTF
V: TRBV4-1
J: TRBJ1-2
length: 17

CDR3: CASSFDGRWGNEQFF
V: TRBV7-8
J: TRBJ2-1
length: 15

CDR3: CASSQGQGRRETQYF
V: TRBV7-3
J: TRBJ2-5
length: 15

CDR3: CASSIKRGGLNTEAFF
V: TRBV19
J: TRBJ1-1
length: 16

CDR3: CASSQLSGSLYEQYF
V: TRBV4-2
J: TRBJ2-7
length: 15

CDR3: CASSLAMGTSVDEQYF
V: TRBV5-1
J: TRBJ2-7
length: 16

CDR3: CASSLVLTDTQYF
V: TRBV5-1
J: TRBJ2-3
length: 13

CDR3: CASSDAGSNQPQHF
V: TRBV2
J: TRBJ1-5
length: 14

CDR3: CASTKQGAPTDTQYF
V: TRBV5-1
J: TRBJ2-3
length: 15

CDR3: CASRGRDLNTGELFF
V: TRBV12-2
J: TRBJ2-2
length: 15

CDR3: CASSTRTGNEQYF
V: TRBV19
J: TRBJ2-7
length: 13

CDR3: CASSIVQAGTGELFF
V: TRBV19
J: TRBJ2-2
length: 15

CDR3: CASSPDRGREGYTF
V: TRBV5-6
J: TRBJ1-2
length: 14

CDR3: CASRRDNEQFF
V: TRBV6-5
J: TRBJ2-1
length: 11

CDR3: CASSYLAGEKLFF
V: TRBV6-6
J: TRBJ1-4
length: 13

CDR3: CASSVEGQSSFEAFF
V: TRBV9
J: TRBJ1-1
length: 15

CDR3: CASSSGLAGAQETQYF
V: TRBV5-8
J: TRBJ2-5
length: 16

CDR3: CAISESMVGDFYGYTF
V: TRBV10-3
J: TRBJ1-2
length: 16

CDR3: CASSPTGSNQPQHF
V: TRBV5-5
J: TRBJ1-5
length: 14

CDR3: CASSSTGGDTEAFF
V: TRBV11-1
J: TRBJ1-1
length: 14

CDR3: CASSVNPEETQYF
V: TRBV9
J: TRBJ2-5
length: 13

CDR3: CASSPRDRGNYGYTF
V: TRBV23-1
J: TRBJ1-2
length: 15

CDR3: CASSITSGGYQETQYF
V: TRBV11-2
J: TRBJ2-5
length: 16

CDR3: CASSFESVADTEAFF
V: TRBV4-1
J: TRBJ1-1
length: 15

CDR3: CASSPPRFNSPLHF
V: TRBV14
J: TRBJ1-6
length: 14

CDR3: CAISEPTGEFFF
V: TRBV10-3
J: TRBJ1-1
length: 12

CDR3: CSVDSGGYEQYF
V: TRBV29-1
J: TRBJ2-7
length: 12

CDR3: CSSSLALTGGNQPQHF
V: TRBV7-9
J: TRBJ1-5
length: 16

CDR3: CASAEGPKGTEAFF
V: TRBV6-1
J: TRBJ1-1
length: 14

CDR3: CASSIGTGNGYTF
V: TRBV19
J: TRBJ1-2
length: 13

CDR3: CASSLAGTSQHEQFF
V: TRBV7-3
J: TRBJ2-1
length: 15

CDR3: CASSAQGDNSPLHF
V: TRBV6-1
J: TRBJ1-6
length: 14

CDR3: CASTPGGRNEKLFF
V: TRBV28
J: TRBJ1-4
length: 14

CDR3: CASSMPQGLNTEAFF
V: TRBV7-9
J: TRBJ1-1
length: 15

CDR3: CASSWGQGNEQYF
V: TRBV7-6
J: TRBJ2-7
length: 13

CDR3: CASTTGVSEAFF
V: TRBV19
J: TRBJ1-1
length: 12

CDR3: CASSPAETQYF
V: TRBV5-1
J: TRBJ2-5
length: 11

CDR3: CASSSRGQNFNYGYTF
V: TRBV28
J: TRBJ1-2
length: 16

CDR3: CASSEHRVSGELFF
V: TRBV4-3
J: TRBJ2-2
length: 14

CDR3: CASSGVGGGSTDTQYF
V: TRBV4-2
J: TRBJ2-3
length: 16

CDR3: CASSLAGVGGYEQYF
V: TRBV5-4
J: TRBJ2-7
length: 15